What follows are 25 T cell receptor beta chains derived from one specimen sequenced in a study of blood T cell repertoires in COVID-19. Clones were read by immunoSEQ multiplex PCR, and TCRdb kept only the in-frame ones, dropping some. The table lists 50,000 or so clones, about four fifths of them singletons, with about 5.3% in the top ten. Sequenced material: peripheral blood. These receptors originate from a woman aged 55-69 years with acute or convalescent COVID-19.

This clone was recorded a few times. The chain has TRBV2 and TRBJ1-5; the D gene is possibly TRBD1 (6 bases). The germline V gene encodes CDR1 SNHLY and CDR2 FYNNEI. V lost 3 bases and J 6 bases, leaving 12 bases between the germline ends. The CDR3 is 14 residues long. DNA for the CDR3: TGTGCCAGCAGTGATGCTGGGGGCGGTCAGCCCCAGCATTTT. It is translated as CASSDAGGGQPQHF.

For the CDR3, the DNA is TGTGCCAGCAGTCACGACAGGGCCACTGAAGCTTTCTTT. Protein: CASSHDRATEAFF. The rearrangement links TRBV7-9 to TRBJ1-1, with 7 bases identical to TRBD1. Looked up from germline, CDR1 is SEHNR and CDR2 is FQNEAQ (reference sequence). The CDR3 is 13 residues long. After removal of 6 bases from V and 4 bases from J, the junction contained 5 bases not matched to a gene.

Details on this clone: This CDR3 is also generated by other DNA sequences in the sample. This chain links TRBV7-9 with TRBJ1-5, with D hard to call. The CDR3 extends over 13 amino acids. Trimming stripped 0 bases from V and 4 bases from J, with 4 bases between. Germline values: CDR1 SEHNR, CDR2 FQNEAQ (reference sequence). CDR3 sequence reads: CASSLAPNQPQHF. CDR3 DNA: TGTGCCAGCAGCTTAGCCCCTAATCAGCCCCAGCATTTT.

The chain is built from TRBV2 and TRBJ1-1, with a weak D call TRBD1 (6 bases). CDR3 length equals 14 residues. CDR1 SNHLY and CDR2 FYNNEI come from the germline V gene. Trimming removed 6 bases at V and 4 bases at J, with 15 bases between. CDR3 nucleotide sequence: TGTGCCAGCAGATTAACAGGGAAGCGCACTGAAGCTTTCTTT. Translation: CASRLTGKRTEAFF. The whole variable domain, remainder taken from reference TRBV2 and TRBJ1-1, is EPEVTQTPSHQVTQMGQEVILRCVPISNHLYFYWYRQILGQKVEFLVSFYNNEISEKSEIFDDQFSVERPDGSNFTLKIRSTKLEDSAMYFCASRLTGKRTEAFFGQGTRLTVV.

The V gene is TRBV30, the J gene TRBJ1-6; D not certain. The germline V gene encodes CDR1 GTSNPN and CDR2 SVGIG (reference sequence). V was shortened by 5 bases and J by 8 bases, with 7 bases between the two germline ends. This CDR3 region has 11 residues. Here the CDR3 reads CAWSADSPLHF. DNA of the CDR3: TGTGCCTGGTCGGCGGATTCACCCCTCCACTTT.

CDR3 DNA: TGTGCCTGGAGTGTCGACACCGGGGAGCTGTTTTTT. It codes for CAWSVDTGELFF. The genes are TRBV30 and TRBJ2-2; no clear D gene. The V end lost 0 bases, the J end lost 3 bases, and 2 bases lay between the germline ends. The V gene's germline CDR1 is GTSNPN and CDR2 SVGIG (reference sequence). This CDR3 comprises 12 residues.

V and J are TRBV5-1 and TRBJ2-5; 8 nucleotides agree with TRBD2. The CDR3 loop spans 15 amino acids. V trimming: 4 bases; J trimming: 5 bases; junction bases outside the gene matches: 10. Looked up from germline, CDR1 is SGHRS and CDR2 is YFSETQ. CDR3 loop: CASSPGPGGRETQYF. The CDR3 coding sequence is TGCGCCAGCAGCCCGGGACCGGGGGGGCGGGAGACCCAGTACTTC.

This clone was seen a few times. V usage is TRBV6-6 and J usage is TRBJ1-6; TRBD1 agrees at 9 bases. V was pared by 7 bases and J by 10 bases, with 11 bases of the junction left unmatched. CDR3 length: 15 amino acids. Germline V lookup: CDR1 MNHNY, CDR2 SVGAGI (reference sequence). CDR3 loop: CASIVTGQGGSPLHF. The CDR3 region has the DNA TGTGCCAGCATAGTCACGGGACAGGGAGGGTCACCCCTCCACTTT.

This chain connects TRBV7-2 to TRBJ1-5, with D possibly TRBD1 on 5 matching bases. There are 16 residues in the CDR3. Trimming left V 4 bases short and J 4 bases short, with 17 bases between. In germline, CDR1 is SGHTA, CDR2 FQGNSA. The CDR3 protein is CASSSSGGFVNQPQHF. CDR3 nucleotide sequence: TGTGCCAGCAGCTCATCTGGGGGGTTCGTAAATCAGCCCCAGCATTTT.

This clone showed up just once. This chain uses TRBV7-8 with TRBJ2-1; 13 bases align to TRBD2. The CDR3 totals 16 residues. The V gene end was trimmed by 0 bases and the J gene end by 7 bases; junction bases not matched to a gene: 3. Germline CDR1 is SGHVS and CDR2 is FQNEAQ. CDR3 protein: CASSLALGLAGNEQFF. As DNA, the CDR3 is TGTGCCAGCAGCTTAGCGCTGGGACTAGCGGGGAATGAGCAGTTCTTC. Based on the CDR3 plus reference TRBV7-8 and TRBJ2-1, the full variable domain is GAGVSQSPRYKVAKRGQDVALRCDPISGHVSLFWYQQALGQGPEFLTYFQNEAQLDKSGLPSDRFFAERPEGSVSTLKIQRTQQEDSAVYLCASSLALGLAGNEQFFGPGTRLTVL.

This rearrangement joins TRBV6-4 to TRBJ1-6; the match to TRBD1 covers 9 bases. Losses at the gene ends were 8 bases for V and 4 bases for J; bases not matched to a gene: 3. Germline CDR1 reads MRHNA; CDR2 reads SNTAGT. This CDR3 region has 14 residues. CDR3 nucleotides: TGTGCCAGCCCGGGACAGGGTTATAATTCACCCCTCCACTTT. It yields the protein CASPGQGYNSPLHF.

The V and J genes are TRBV19 and TRBJ1-2; D is perhaps TRBD1 (5 bases). The V end was cut by 7 bases, the J end by 4 bases, with 19 bases between. Germline V gives CDR1 LNHDA, CDR2 SQIVND (reference sequence). The CDR3 totals 15 residues. The CDR3: CASNTQRQGRYGYTF. CDR3 in DNA: TGTGCCAGTAATACCCAACGTCAGGGTCGCTATGGCTACACCTTC.

The V call is TRBV7-9, the J call TRBJ1-4; D ambiguous. V was pared by 5 bases and J by 0 bases, with 13 bases between. The CDR3 extends over 16 amino acids. Looked up from germline, CDR1 is SEHNR and CDR2 is FQNEAQ (reference sequence). CDR3 in DNA: TGTGCCAGCAGCCGTATTAACTCTCCAACTAATGAAAAACTGTTTTTT. This codes for CASSRINSPTNEKLFF.

As to this clone: The junction does not match germline at one end; this may be a read error. CDR3 residues: CASSAESRTGRSPLHF. CDR3 sequence (DNA): TGTGCTAGCAGCGCCGAGTCCAGGACAGGGCGGTCACCCCTCCACTTT. V is TRBV7-7 and J is TRBJ1-6; 8 bases match TRBD1. This CDR3 spans 16 amino acids. Germline V CDR1 and CDR2: SSHAT, FNYEAQ (reference sequence).

J is TRBJ1-2 and V is TRBV7-9; D is possibly TRBD1 (5 bases). The length of the CDR3 is 12 residues. The ends were cut back, 5 bases at V and 5 bases at J, with 9 bases in the middle. Germline CDR1 reads SEHNR; CDR2 reads FQNEAQ (reference sequence). The CDR3 nucleotides read TGTGCCAGCAGCCCTCAGGGATATGGCTACACCTTC. It translates to CASSPQGYGYTF.

This clone was recorded only once. The J gene is TRBJ1-2, the V gene TRBV7-8; D is undetermined. V was cut by 2 bases and J by 2 bases, with 6 bases left in between. CDR1 and CDR2 (germline): SGHVS, FQNEAQ. CDR3 length equals 13 residues. CDR3 residues: CASSLKQNYGYTF. The DNA for the CDR3 is TGTGCCAGCAGCTTAAAACAGAACTATGGCTACACCTTC.

The genes are TRBV2 and TRBJ1-1; D remains ambiguous. Trimming removed 6 bases from V and 1 base from J, with 18 bases in between. The germline CDR1 and CDR2 sequences are SNHLY and FYNNEI. The CDR3 covers 16 residues. The CDR3 DNA sequence: TGTGCCAGCAGCCTTTCTTCGACGGGTACGAACACTGAAGCTTTCTTT. Protein product: CASSLSSTGTNTEAFF.

The V gene is TRBV7-9, the J gene TRBJ2-7; D perhaps matches TRBD1 (6 bases). This CDR3 region has 14 residues. Germline V lookup: CDR1 SEHNR, CDR2 FQNEAQ (reference sequence). Trimming shortened V by 2 bases and J by 2 bases, and 10 bases separated the two germline ends. In DNA form, the CDR3 reads TGTGCCAGCAGCTTAACAGGGCGACCCTACGAGCAGTACTTC. It codes for CASSLTGRPYEQYF.

This chain joins TRBV4-2 and TRBJ1-2; tentative D call: TRBD1 (5 bases). This CDR3 contains 16 residues. V was trimmed by 3 bases and J by 5 bases, leaving 19 bases between them. Per the germline V gene, CDR1 is LGHNA and CDR2 is YNFKEQ. CDR3 nucleotides: TGTGCCAGCAGCCAGGGGGAGCGGGGAGGAGGTTATGGCTACACCTTC. This sequence encodes CASSQGERGGGYGYTF.

This chain uses TRBV6-1 with TRBJ1-1; 8 bases fit TRBD1. With 7 bases clipped from V and 1 base from J, the junction kept 8 bases outside the gene matches. Germline CDR1 reads MNHNS; CDR2 reads SASEGT. CDR3 size: 15 residues. CDR3 nucleotides: TGTGCCAGCACCTACCCCGGGACAGGGAACACTGAAGCTTTCTTT. Translated: CASTYPGTGNTEAFF.

CDR3 region: CAISEEAYEQYF. The DNA of the CDR3 is TGTGCCATCAGTGAGGAGGCCTACGAGCAGTACTTC. The chain carries TRBV10-3 and TRBJ2-7; no firm D call. The CDR3 sequence is 12 residues long. Trimming removed 2 bases at V and 2 bases at J, with 4 bases between. CDR1 is ENHRY, CDR2 SYGVKD, per germline.

The chain uses TRBV19 and TRBJ1-2; TRBD1 might be the D (5 bases). V lost 4 bases to trimming and J lost 6 bases, with 21 bases between them. CDR1 and CDR2 (germline): LNHDA, SQIVND (reference sequence). The CDR3 is made up of 16 amino acids. CDR3 amino acids: CASSNPTGPGIHGYTF. The CDR3 DNA reads TGTGCCAGTAGTAACCCCACCGGTCCAGGGATTCATGGCTACACCTTC. The variable domain in full, with the rest retrieved from reference TRBV19 and TRBJ1-2, is DGGITQSPKYLFRKEGQNVTLSCEQNLNHDAMYWYRQDPGQGLRLIYYSQIVNDFQKGDIAEGYSVSREKKESFPLTVTSAQKNPTAFYLCASSNPTGPGIHGYTFGSGTRLTVV.

The chain recombines TRBV2 with TRBJ2-1; 11 nucleotides align to TRBD2. CDR1 and CDR2 from the germline V gene are SNHLY and FYNNEI. The V segment lost 3 bases and the J segment 7 bases; nucleotides outside the gene matches: 8. The CDR3 covers 16 residues. As DNA, the CDR3 is TGTGCCAGCAGTGAGCAACTAGCGGGAGTGGTAAATGAGCAGTTCTTC. As protein: CASSEQLAGVVNEQFF.

In this sample, this clone turned up a few times. V usage is TRBV5-4 and J usage is TRBJ2-7; 11 bases match TRBD1. The CDR3 spans 16 residues. Per germline, CDR1 SGHNT and CDR2 YYREEE (reference sequence). Unmatched junction bases numbered 2, after V lost 0 bases and J lost 0 bases. This CDR3 reads CASSLGGTGGSYEQYF. CDR3 DNA sequence: TGTGCCAGCAGCTTGGGTGGGACAGGGGGCTCCTACGAGCAGTACTTC.

As to this clone: This sample also contains other DNA sequences that code for the same CDR3. The chain is built from TRBV18 and TRBJ2-1, with D possibly being TRBD2 (5 bases). CDR1 and CDR2 from the germline V gene are KGHSH and LQKENI. This CDR3 has 15 residues. Trimming removed 0 bases at V and 0 bases at J, with 6 bases between. The CDR3 bases are TGTGCCAGCTCACCACCAGGGAGCTCCTACAATGAGCAGTTCTTC. It translates to CASSPPGSSYNEQFF.